This entry is about one T cell receptor beta chain. It lacks a known antigen. Base qualities are not recorded, but no much larger clone differs from it by a single base. Reading the label with the study, this specimen's time point is: pre-sensitization, week 0. What this sample's treatment or condition label stands for: therapeutic diphenylcyclopropenone sensitization with weekly scalp DPC. At each patch-test visit, blood was drawn before the patch test was applied. Patients were eligible if aged 18 to 70, diagnosed with alopecia and judged suitable for DPC therapy, and pregnant patients were excluded. Total RNA was extracted from unfractionated whole blood collected in Tempus Blood RNA tubes. The sample is drawn from a study of human T cells and chemical hapten exposure (dated by TCRdb to the early 2020s). About the study as a whole: For sensitization, 2% DPC in acetone was applied to a roughly 2 cm by roughly 2 cm area of upper inner arm skin. Throughout the roughly 24-week study period, patients were also given weekly therapeutic DPC doses on the scalp. Patch testing was done on the upper back using Finn chambers containing 0.01% DPC, and results were scored after 6 days according to International Contact Dermatitis Research Group standards. Most of the patients in the cohort were female, and the cohort covered alopecia areata with under or over 50% scalp involvement, alopecia totalis and alopecia universalis. The libraries were sequenced as a pool, and the TCR yield per sample differed mostly because of small variations in library volumes within the pool. In alopecia patients, the study followed how the peripheral blood TCR repertoire changed in vivo over primary and secondary sensitization to diphenylcyclopropenone (DPC), a hapten. Blood was sampled from patients pre-sensitization (week 0) and at 2, 6 and about 24 weeks after DPC sensitization. Twenty-nine alopecia patients gave blood for TCR sequencing at one to four time points (pre-sensitization, 2, 6 and 24 weeks). Paper-wide results and their limitations: After repeated subsampling, changes were observed in the strength of the expansion versus patch-test correlation and in the threshold at which the correlation became significant. Patch test score correlated positively with the number of PT1 expanded TCRs, reaching significance at thresholds 8, 16 and 32 but not at 4. Because all patients had alopecia, a presumed autoimmune disease, the immune response of the patients might differ from that of healthy individuals. Expanded TCRs formed significantly more large CDR3 similarity clusters than pre-sensitization or healthy control sets, consistent with antigen-driven responses. DPC sensitization did not change the number of TCRs with a frequency above 1 in 1000, and there was no evidence of changes in global repertoire structure.

For CDR1 and CDR2, the germline V gene lists SQVTM and ANQGSEA. Reading from cysteine to phenylalanine, the CDR3 counts 16 amino acids. The kept DNA is CDR3 alone, 48 bases in frame from the first base. Relative to germline, V is 0 bases shorter and J is 2 bases shorter, with 11 bases between their ends. The library was made by RACE. Sequencer: NextSeq 500. During library preparation, unique molecular identifiers were attached to individual cDNA molecules so that TCRs could be counted quantitatively and reproducibly. From each blood RNA sample, both TCR alpha and TCR beta chains were sequenced. Concerning the study's data processing: A median of roughly 99,000 TCRs per sample was observed, with a range of roughly 20,000 to 700,000. V, J and CDR3 annotation of the TCR reads was carried out using the Decombinator software suite. To make PS versus PT1 abundance plots, every sample was subsampled to the same number of TCRs (28,000). Expanded TCRs were defined as absent before sensitization and observed at least eight times at the 2-week time point. Starting from the raw public reads, TCRdb applied fastp trimming at Q25, assembled clones with MiXCR and retained in-frame beta chains. Every distinct CDR3 protein forms one entry, paired with its most common genes and DNA. Clone size and V and J calls follow TCRdb, not the original study. This sample holds under 65,000 distinct CDR3 sequences; about 9.4% were observed only once. 14% of the sample goes to the ten largest clones.

The sequenced sample was whole blood, obtained in connection with sensitization to the hapten diphenylcyclopropenone (DPC). This clonotype originated in a woman aged 35 to 49 with alopecia areata. Some clones in this sample may be carry-over from other donors' samples. This chain is built from TRBV29-1 and TRBJ2-6, and possibly TRBD1, on 6 matching bases. CDR3 loop: CSVEEDQGPGANVLTF. The nucleotide sequence reads as follows: TGCAGCGTTGAAGAGGATCAGGGGCCTGGGGCCAACGTCCTGACTTTC.